These 10 T cell receptor beta chains originate from one sample sequenced in a study of regulatory T cells in long-lasting Graves disease. Arm-PCR of CDR3 regions and iRepertoire HTBI primers were used to build TCR beta libraries. TCRdb analysed the multiplex PCR reads with MiXCR anew, one entry per CDR3 protein. Among around 450,000 distinct CDR3 sequences, approximately 21% were seen once, and the ten largest hold less than 9%. Time point in this sample: persistent/refractory GD, antithyroid drugs over 5 years with positive TRAb. Construction of the TCR library relied on RNA isolated from PBMCs. Source: peripheral blood mononuclear cells (PBMCs), taken when the disease was refractory, from a patient treated with antithyroid drugs. These receptors all stem from a female donor with Graves disease.

Comment on this clonotype: A much larger clonotype is one base distant, so this may be a read error. V gene TRBV5-5 combines with J gene TRBJ1-4, with D hard to call. Germline V lookup: CDR1 SGHKS, CDR2 YYEKEE (reference sequence). This CDR3 has 17 residues. Written as DNA, the CDR3 is TGTGCCAGCAGCTTGTCCCCCCGGACCAAAGTTAATGAAAAACTGTCTTTT. This gives the protein CASSLSPRTKVNEKLSF.

This chain joins TRBV6-4 and TRBJ2-1; 7 bases agree with TRBD2. After removal of 4 bases from V and 6 bases from J, the junction contained 9 bases not matched to a gene. CDR1 and CDR2 (germline): MRHNA, SNTAGT. This CDR3 comprises 15 residues. The CDR3 DNA is TGTGCCAGCAGTGTGACTAGCTCTTGGGTCAATGAGCAGTTCTTC. Translating it yields CASSVTSSWVNEQFF.

The V gene is TRBV12-3 or TRBV12-4, the J gene TRBJ2-1; D is uncertain. V lost 8 bases and J 10 bases, leaving 15 bases between the germline ends. This CDR3 has 12 residues. The CDR3 loop is CASGRDRLEQFF. DNA for the CDR3: TGTGCCAGCGGTCGTGATAGATTAGAGCAGTTCTTC.

V and J are TRBV7-9 and TRBJ1-2; D is ambiguous. Deletions cut 4 bases from V and 0 bases from J, with 6 bases between. CDR1 and CDR2 (germline): SEHNR, FQNEAQ (reference sequence). The CDR3 runs 13 residues. The CDR3 DNA reads as TGTGCCAGCAGCTCCACGGCTAACTATGGCTACACCTTC. The encoded protein is CASSSTANYGYTF.

This clonotype has just a few counts. The chain recombines TRBV29-1 with TRBJ2-7; D might be TRBD1 (5 bases). Looked up from germline, CDR1 is SQVTM and CDR2 is ANQGSEA. The germline V and J ends were trimmed by 4 bases and 2 bases, with 9 bases remaining between them. This CDR3 region has 12 residues. CDR3 coding DNA: TGCAGCGTTGTGGGGCAGACCTACGAGCAGTACTTC. Translation gives CSVVGQTYEQYF.

The V call is TRBV9, the J call TRBJ2-7, with 7 positions matching TRBD1. This CDR3 region has 15 residues. CDR1 and CDR2 from the germline V gene are SGDLS and YYNGEE. J was trimmed by 5 bases and V by 4 bases; bases with no gene match: 12. This CDR3 reads CASSPSQGDQDEQYF. The CDR3 nucleotides read TGTGCCAGCAGCCCGTCTCAGGGGGATCAGGACGAGCAGTACTTC.

This clonotype was observed many times. The chain uses TRBV28 and TRBJ2-7; 10 positions agree with TRBD1. The CDR3 sequence is 14 residues long. J gave up 3 bases and V 4 bases, and 3 bases lay outside the gene matches. Germline V gene data show CDR1 as MDHEN and CDR2 as SYDVKM. The CDR3 DNA reads as TGTGCCAGCAGTTACGGACAGGGGGGCTACGAGCAGTACTTC. It encodes CASSYGQGGYEQYF.

As regards this clonotype: This may be a read error: a much more frequent sequence differs by one nucleotide. This chain connects TRBV27 to TRBJ1-3; the D is unclear. The CDR3 loop spans 13 amino acids. Germline CDR1 reads MNHEY; CDR2 reads SMNVEV (reference sequence). CDR3 nucleotide sequence: TGTGCCAGCAGTAGGAGCTCTGGAAAAACCATATATTTT. As protein: CASSRSSGKTIYF.

This clonotype was detected many times. The chain is built from TRBV28 and TRBJ1-1; no definite D call. CDR1 is MDHEN, CDR2 SYDVKM, per germline. Trimming left V 7 bases short and J 1 base short, with 10 bases between. CDR3 length equals 13 residues. DNA of the CDR3: TGTGCCAGCACCCTAGGAAGGAACACTGAAGCTTTCTTT. This translates into CASTLGRNTEAFF. Full variable domain (remainder filled in from reference TRBV28 and TRBJ1-1): DVKVTQSSRYLVKRTGEKVFLECVQDMDHENMFWYRQDPGLGLRLIYFSYDVKMKEKGDIPEGYSVSREKKERFSLILESASTNQTSMYLCASTLGRNTEAFFGQGTRLTVV.

This clonotype occurred many times. The rearrangement uses TRBV7-9 and TRBJ2-7; 8 nucleotides align to TRBD1. The CDR3 length is 14 residues. Germline V gene sequence: CDR1 SEHNR, CDR2 FQNEAQ (reference sequence). V shed 3 bases, J shed 3 bases, and the junction held 4 bases outside the gene matches. CDR3 protein: CASSFGQGGYEQYF. The CDR3 DNA follows: TGTGCCAGCAGCTTCGGACAGGGTGGCTACGAGCAGTACTTC. Drawing the rest from reference TRBV7-9 and TRBJ2-7, the complete variable domain is DTGVSQNPRHKITKRGQNVTFRCDPISEHNRLYWYRQTLGQGPEFLTYFQNEAQLEKSRLLSDRFSAERPKGSFSTLEIQRTEQGDSAMYLCASSFGQGGYEQYFGPGTRLTVT.